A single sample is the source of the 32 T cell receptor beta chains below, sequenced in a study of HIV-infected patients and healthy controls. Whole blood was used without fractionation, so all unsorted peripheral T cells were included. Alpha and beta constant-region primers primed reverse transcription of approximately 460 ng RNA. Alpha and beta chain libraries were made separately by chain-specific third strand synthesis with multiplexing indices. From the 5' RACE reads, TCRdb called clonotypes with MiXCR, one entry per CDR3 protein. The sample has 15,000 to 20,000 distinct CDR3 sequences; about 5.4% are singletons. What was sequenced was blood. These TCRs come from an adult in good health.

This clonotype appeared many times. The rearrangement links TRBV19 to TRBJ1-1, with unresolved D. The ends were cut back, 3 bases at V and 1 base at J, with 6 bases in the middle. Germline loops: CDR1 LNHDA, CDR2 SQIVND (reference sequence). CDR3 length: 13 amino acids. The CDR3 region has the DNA TGTGCCAGTAGTATCGCACCGAACACTGAAGCTTTCTTT. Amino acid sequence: CASSIAPNTEAFF.

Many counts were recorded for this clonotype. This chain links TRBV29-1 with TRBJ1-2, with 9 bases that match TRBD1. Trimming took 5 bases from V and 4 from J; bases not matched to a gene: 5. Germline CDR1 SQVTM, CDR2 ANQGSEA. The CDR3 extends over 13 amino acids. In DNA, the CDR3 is TGCAGCGTTATACAGGGGGCTAGCTATGGCTACACCTTC. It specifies CSVIQGASYGYTF.

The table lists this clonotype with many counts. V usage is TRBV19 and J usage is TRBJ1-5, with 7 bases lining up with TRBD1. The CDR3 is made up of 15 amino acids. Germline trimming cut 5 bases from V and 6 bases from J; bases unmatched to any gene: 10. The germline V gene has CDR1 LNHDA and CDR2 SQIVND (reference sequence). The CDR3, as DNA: TGTGCCAGTAGTCCACACGGAGGGGGCAGTCAGCCCCAGCATTTT. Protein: CASSPHGGGSQPQHF.

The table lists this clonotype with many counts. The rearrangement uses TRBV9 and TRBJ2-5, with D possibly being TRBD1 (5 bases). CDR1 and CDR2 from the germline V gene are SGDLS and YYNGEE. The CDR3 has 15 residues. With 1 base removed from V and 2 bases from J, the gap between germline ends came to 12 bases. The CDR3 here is CASSVSQGSQETQYF. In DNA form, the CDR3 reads TGTGCCAGCAGCGTATCCCAGGGAAGTCAAGAGACCCAGTACTTC.

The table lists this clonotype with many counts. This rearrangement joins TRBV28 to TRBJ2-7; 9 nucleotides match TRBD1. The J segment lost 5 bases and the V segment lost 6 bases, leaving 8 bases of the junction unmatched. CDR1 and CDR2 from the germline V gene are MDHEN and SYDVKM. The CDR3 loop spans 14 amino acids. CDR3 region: CASSTGTGINEQYF. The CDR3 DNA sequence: TGTGCCAGCAGCACCGGGACAGGGATAAACGAGCAGTACTTC.

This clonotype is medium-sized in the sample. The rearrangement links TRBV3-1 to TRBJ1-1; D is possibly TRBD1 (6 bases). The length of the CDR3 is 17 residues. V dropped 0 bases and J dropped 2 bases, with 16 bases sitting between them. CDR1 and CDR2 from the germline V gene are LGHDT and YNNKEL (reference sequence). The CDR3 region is CASSQEGGRGPNTEAFF. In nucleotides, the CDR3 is TGTGCCAGCAGCCAAGAGGGGGGCCGCGGCCCCAACACTGAAGCTTTCTTT.

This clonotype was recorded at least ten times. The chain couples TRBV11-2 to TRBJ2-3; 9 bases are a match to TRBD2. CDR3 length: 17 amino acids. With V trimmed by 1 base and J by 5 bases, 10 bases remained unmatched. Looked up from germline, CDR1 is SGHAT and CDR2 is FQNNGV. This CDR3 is CASSLGTSEFLLDTQYF. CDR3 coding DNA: TGTGCCAGCAGCTTAGGGACTAGCGAATTCCTACTAGATACGCAGTATTTT.

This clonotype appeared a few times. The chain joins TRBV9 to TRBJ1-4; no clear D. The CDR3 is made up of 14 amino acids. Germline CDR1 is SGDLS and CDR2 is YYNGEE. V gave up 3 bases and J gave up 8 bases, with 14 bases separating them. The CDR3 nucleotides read TGTGCCAGCAGCGCGGGATTCGGAGGGGAAAAACTGTTTTTT. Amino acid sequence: CASSAGFGGEKLFF.

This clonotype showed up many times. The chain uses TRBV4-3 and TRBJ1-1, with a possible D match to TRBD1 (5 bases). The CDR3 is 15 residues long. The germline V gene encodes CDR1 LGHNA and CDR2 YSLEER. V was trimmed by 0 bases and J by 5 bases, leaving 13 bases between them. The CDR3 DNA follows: TGCGCCAGCAGCCAAGAGCAGGGTTGGGGGACTGAAGCTTTCTTT. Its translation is CASSQEQGWGTEAFF.

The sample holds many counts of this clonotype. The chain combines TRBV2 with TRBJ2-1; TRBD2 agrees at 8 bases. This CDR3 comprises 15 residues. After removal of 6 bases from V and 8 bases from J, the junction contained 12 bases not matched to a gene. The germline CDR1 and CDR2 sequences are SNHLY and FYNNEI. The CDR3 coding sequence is TGTGCCAGCAGCGCCGGGACTAGTTGGGATGATGAGCAGTTCTTC. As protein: CASSAGTSWDDEQFF.

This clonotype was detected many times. This CDR3 is CASSLADSTEAFF. The CDR3 region has the DNA TGCGCCAGCAGCTTGGCAGATAGCACTGAAGCTTTCTTT. The chain couples TRBV5-1 to TRBJ1-1; no clear D gene. The germline gives CDR1 SGHRS, CDR2 YFSETQ. The V end lost 0 bases, the J end lost 4 bases, and 7 bases lay between the germline ends. The CDR3 loop spans 13 amino acids.

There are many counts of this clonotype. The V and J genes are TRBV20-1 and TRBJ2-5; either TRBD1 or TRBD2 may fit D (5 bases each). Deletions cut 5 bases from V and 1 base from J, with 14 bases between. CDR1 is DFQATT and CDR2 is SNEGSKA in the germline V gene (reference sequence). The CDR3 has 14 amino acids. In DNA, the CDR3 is TGCAGTGCTCCAAGGGGCAGCGGCCAAGAGACCCAGTACTTC. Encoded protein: CSAPRGSGQETQYF.

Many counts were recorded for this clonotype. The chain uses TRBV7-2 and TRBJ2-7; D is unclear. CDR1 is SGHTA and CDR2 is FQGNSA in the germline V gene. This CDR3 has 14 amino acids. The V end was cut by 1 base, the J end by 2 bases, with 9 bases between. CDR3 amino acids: CASSLDAGPYEQYF. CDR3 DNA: TGTGCCAGCAGCTTAGATGCTGGCCCCTACGAGCAGTACTTC.

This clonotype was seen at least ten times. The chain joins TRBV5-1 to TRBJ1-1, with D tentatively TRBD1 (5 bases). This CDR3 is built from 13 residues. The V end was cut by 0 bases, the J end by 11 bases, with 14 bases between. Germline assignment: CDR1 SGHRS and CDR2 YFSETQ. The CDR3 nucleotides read TGCGCCAGCAGCTTGGGGCAGGGTACGAAGGCTTTCTTT. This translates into CASSLGQGTKAFF. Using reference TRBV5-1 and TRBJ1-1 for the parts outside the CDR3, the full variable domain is KAGVTQTPRYLIKTRGQQVTLSCSPISGHRSVSWYQQTPGQGLQFLFEYFSETQRNKGNFPGRFSGRQFSNSRSEMNVSTLELGDSALYLCASSLGQGTKAFFGQGTRLTVV.

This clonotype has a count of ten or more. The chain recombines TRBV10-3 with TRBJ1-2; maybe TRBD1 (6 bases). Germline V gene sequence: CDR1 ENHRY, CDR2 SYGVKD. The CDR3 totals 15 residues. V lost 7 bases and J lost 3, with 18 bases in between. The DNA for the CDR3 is TGTGCCATCAAGCTTGACAGGCAGAAGGACTATGGCTACACCTTC. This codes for CAIKLDRQKDYGYTF.

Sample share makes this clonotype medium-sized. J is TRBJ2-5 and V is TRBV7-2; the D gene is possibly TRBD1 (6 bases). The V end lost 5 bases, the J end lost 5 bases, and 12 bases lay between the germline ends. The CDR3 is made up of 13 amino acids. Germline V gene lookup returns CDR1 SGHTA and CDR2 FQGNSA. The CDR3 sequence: CASSHRVGETQYF. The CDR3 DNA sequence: TGTGCCAGCAGCCACAGGGTCGGGGAGACCCAGTACTTC.

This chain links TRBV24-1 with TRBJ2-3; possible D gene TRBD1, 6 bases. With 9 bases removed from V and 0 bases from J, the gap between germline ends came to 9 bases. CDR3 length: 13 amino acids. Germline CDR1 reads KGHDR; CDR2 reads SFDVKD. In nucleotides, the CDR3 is TGTGCCACCCTAGGGGGTAGCACAGATACGCAGTATTTT. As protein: CATLGGSTDTQYF.

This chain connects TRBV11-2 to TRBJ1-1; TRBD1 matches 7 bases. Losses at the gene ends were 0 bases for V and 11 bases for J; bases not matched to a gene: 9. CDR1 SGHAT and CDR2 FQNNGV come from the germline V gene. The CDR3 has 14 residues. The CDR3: CASSLDPDREVAFF. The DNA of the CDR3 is TGTGCCAGCAGCTTAGATCCCGACAGGGAGGTTGCTTTCTTT.

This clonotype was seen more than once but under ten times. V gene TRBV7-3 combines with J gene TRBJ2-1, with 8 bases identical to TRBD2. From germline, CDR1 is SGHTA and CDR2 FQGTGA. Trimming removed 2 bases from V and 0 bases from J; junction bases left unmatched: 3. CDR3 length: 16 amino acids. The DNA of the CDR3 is TGTGCCAGCAGCTTACGGACTAGCTACTCCTACAATGAGCAGTTCTTC. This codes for CASSLRTSYSYNEQFF.

CDR3 sequence: CSAPTVRGTEAFF. CDR3 sequence (DNA): TGCAGCGCCCCGACAGTAAGGGGCACTGAAGCTTTCTTT. This chain uses TRBV29-1 with TRBJ1-1; tentatively, D is TRBD1 (5 bases). The CDR3 is made up of 13 amino acids. V was cut by 7 bases and J by 4 bases, with 16 bases left in between. The V gene's germline CDR1 is SQVTM and CDR2 ANQGSEA.

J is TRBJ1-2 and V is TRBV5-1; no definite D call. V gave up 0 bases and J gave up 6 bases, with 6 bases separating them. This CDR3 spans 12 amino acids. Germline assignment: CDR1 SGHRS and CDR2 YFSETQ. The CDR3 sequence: CASSLDRNGYTF. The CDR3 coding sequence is TGCGCCAGCAGCTTGGATAGGAATGGCTACACCTTC.

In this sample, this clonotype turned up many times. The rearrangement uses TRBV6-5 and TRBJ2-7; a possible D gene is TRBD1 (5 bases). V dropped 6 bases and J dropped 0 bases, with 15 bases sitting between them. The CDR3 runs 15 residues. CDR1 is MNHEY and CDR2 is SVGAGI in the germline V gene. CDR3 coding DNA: TGTGCCAGCAGCACCCACGTGACAGACTCCTACGAGCAGTACTTC. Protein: CASSTHVTDSYEQYF.

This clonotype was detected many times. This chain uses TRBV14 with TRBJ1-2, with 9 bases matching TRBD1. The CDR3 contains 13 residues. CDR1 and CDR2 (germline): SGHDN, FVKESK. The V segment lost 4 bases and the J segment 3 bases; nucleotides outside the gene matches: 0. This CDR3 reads CASSRDRDYGYTF. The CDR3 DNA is TGTGCCAGCAGCCGGGACAGGGACTATGGCTACACCTTC.

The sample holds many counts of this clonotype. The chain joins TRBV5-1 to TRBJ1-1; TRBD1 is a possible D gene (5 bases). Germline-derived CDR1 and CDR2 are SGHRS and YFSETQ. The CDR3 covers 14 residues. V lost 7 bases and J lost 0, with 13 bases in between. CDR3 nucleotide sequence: TGCGCCAGCCGGTTGGGGCTCATGAACACTGAAGCTTTCTTT. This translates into CASRLGLMNTEAFF.

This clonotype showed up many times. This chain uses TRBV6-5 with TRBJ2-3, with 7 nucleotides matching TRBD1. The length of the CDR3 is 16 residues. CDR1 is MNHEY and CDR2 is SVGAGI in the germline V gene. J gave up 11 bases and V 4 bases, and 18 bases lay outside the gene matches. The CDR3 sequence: CASSSTQDRDGFRQYF. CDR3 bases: TGTGCCAGCAGTTCCACCCAAGACAGGGATGGTTTCCGGCAGTATTTT.

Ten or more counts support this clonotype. The CDR3: CASSYPDREAFF. The CDR3, as DNA: TGTGCCAGCAGCTACCCCGACAGGGAAGCTTTCTTT. The chain carries TRBV5-4 and TRBJ1-1; weak D call: TRBD1 (6 bases). Germline V gene sequence: CDR1 SGHNT, CDR2 YYREEE (reference sequence). V shed 3 bases and J shed 8 bases, with 11 bases lying between them. The CDR3 totals 12 residues.

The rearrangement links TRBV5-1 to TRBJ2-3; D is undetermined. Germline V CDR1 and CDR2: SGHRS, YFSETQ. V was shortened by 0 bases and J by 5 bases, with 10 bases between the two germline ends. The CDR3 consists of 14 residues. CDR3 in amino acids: CASSLGGPVDTQYF. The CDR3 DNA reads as TGCGCCAGCAGCTTGGGGGGTCCCGTAGATACGCAGTATTTT.

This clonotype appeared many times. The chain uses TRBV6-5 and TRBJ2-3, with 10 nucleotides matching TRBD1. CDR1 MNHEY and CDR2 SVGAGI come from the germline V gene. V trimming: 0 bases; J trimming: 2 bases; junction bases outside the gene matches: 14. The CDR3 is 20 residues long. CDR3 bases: TGTGCCAGCAGTTACTCGCTCCTCCCGGGACAGGGGAAATTCACAGATACGCAGTATTTT. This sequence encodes CASSYSLLPGQGKFTDTQYF.

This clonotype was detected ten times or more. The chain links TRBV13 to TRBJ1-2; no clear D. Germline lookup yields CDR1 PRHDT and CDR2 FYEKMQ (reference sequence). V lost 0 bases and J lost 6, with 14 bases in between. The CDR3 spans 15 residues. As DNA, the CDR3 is TGTGCCAGCAGCTTAGGGACCCCCAGACGTCATGGCTACACCTTC. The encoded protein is CASSLGTPRRHGYTF.

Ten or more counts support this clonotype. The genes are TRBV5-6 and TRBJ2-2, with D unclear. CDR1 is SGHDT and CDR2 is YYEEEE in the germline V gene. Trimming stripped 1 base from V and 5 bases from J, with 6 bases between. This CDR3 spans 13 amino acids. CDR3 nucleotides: TGTGCCAGCAGCTTGCAGCCTACCGGGGAGCTGTTTTTT. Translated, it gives CASSLQPTGELFF.

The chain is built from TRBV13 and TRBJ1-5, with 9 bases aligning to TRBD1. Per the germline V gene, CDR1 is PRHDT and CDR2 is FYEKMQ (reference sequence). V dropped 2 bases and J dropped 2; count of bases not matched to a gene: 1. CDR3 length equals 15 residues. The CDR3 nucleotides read TGTGCCAGCAGCTTACGGACAGGGGGCAATCAGCCCCAGCATTTT. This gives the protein CASSLRTGGNQPQHF.

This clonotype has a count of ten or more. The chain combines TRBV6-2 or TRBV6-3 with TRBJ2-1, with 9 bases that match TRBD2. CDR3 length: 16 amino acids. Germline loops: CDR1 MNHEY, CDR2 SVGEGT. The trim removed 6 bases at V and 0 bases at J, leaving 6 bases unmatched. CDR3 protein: CASSPRRGGSYNEQFF. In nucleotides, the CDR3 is TGTGCCAGCAGCCCTCGGCGGGGGGGCTCCTACAATGAGCAGTTCTTC.